These 25 T cell receptor beta chains were all obtained from the same sample, sequenced in a study of vaccination and CD4 T cells after COVID-19. Treatment in this sample: approximately 9-day PBMC culture with coronavirus spike peptide pools or control peptides (ViraFEST assay). Their target antigens are unknown. Cultured CD4+ T cell DNA was sequenced using the Oncomine TCR Beta short-read assay. From the PCR reads, TCRdb called clonotypes with MiXCR, one entry per CDR3 protein. The sample holds approximately 18,000 distinct CDR3 sequences, 46% seen once. The specimen was CD4+ T cells from blood, cultured in vitro, collected after SARS-CoV-2 vaccination. The receptors were gathered from a human donor who had recovered from COVID-19.

This chain links TRBV2 with TRBJ2-5, with D unclear. The germline V gene encodes CDR1 SNHLY and CDR2 FYNNEI. Trimming stripped 6 bases from V and 2 bases from J, with 19 bases between. The CDR3 length is 16 residues. The CDR3 nucleotides are TGTGCCAGCAGGGACCCGGGCAGGCTTCTTCAAGAGACCCAGTACTTC. It specifies CASRDPGRLLQETQYF.

V gene TRBV19 combines with J gene TRBJ2-5; either TRBD1 or TRBD2 may fit D (6 bases each). Trimming removed 6 bases at V and 2 bases at J, with 10 bases between. The length of the CDR3 is 13 residues. Germline CDR1 LNHDA, CDR2 SQIVND (reference sequence). The CDR3 nucleotides are TGTGCCAGTAGGAGGGGGGCACAAGAGACCCAGTACTTC. Its protein product is CASRRGAQETQYF.

This clonotype occurred a few times. The chain uses TRBV19 and TRBJ1-5, with D possibly matching TRBD1 (5 bases). V dropped 4 bases and J dropped 4 bases, with 11 bases sitting between them. This CDR3 has 14 residues. Germline lookup yields CDR1 LNHDA and CDR2 SQIVND (reference sequence). CDR3 sequence reads: CASSRTRANQPQHF. The CDR3 DNA reads as TGTGCCAGTAGTAGAACCAGGGCAAATCAGCCCCAGCATTTT.

This chain's CDR3 is CASSTQGRGMTQPQHF. The CDR3, as DNA: TGTGCCAGTAGCACGCAAGGGAGGGGAATGACTCAGCCCCAGCATTTT. The J gene is TRBJ1-5, the V gene TRBV19; D possibly corresponds to TRBD1 (5 bases). V shed 6 bases and J shed 6 bases, with 21 bases lying between them. Germline V gene sequence: CDR1 LNHDA, CDR2 SQIVND (reference sequence). This CDR3 has 16 residues.

The chain uses TRBV20-1 and TRBJ1-2; D gene unclear. The germline gives CDR1 DFQATT, CDR2 SNEGSKA (reference sequence). The CDR3 totals 12 residues. V lost 5 bases, J lost 4 bases, and 11 bases lay in between. The CDR3 loop is CSASMTSYGYTF. CDR3 bases: TGCAGTGCTTCCATGACATCCTATGGCTACACCTTC.

This clonotype was observed a few times. The gene calls are TRBV6-1 and TRBJ1-1, with 9 bases lining up with TRBD1. The CDR3 is 14 residues long. Per germline, CDR1 MNHNS and CDR2 SASEGT. Germline trimming cut 8 bases from V and 5 bases from J; bases unmatched to any gene: 9. The CDR3 is CASSETGGRTEAFF. In DNA form, the CDR3 reads TGTGCCAGCTCTGAGACAGGGGGACGGACTGAAGCTTTCTTT.

The rearrangement links TRBV15 to TRBJ1-2; 7 bases match TRBD1. The CDR3 is 16 amino acids. V lost 1 base, J lost 2 bases, and 7 bases stayed unmatched. Germline lookup yields CDR1 LNHNV and CDR2 YYDKDF (reference sequence). The CDR3 nucleotides read TGTGCCACCAGCAGAGTTTTGGGACAGCAAAACTATGGCTACACCTTC. This encodes CATSRVLGQQNYGYTF. Full variable domain (missing parts from reference TRBV15 and TRBJ1-2): DAMVIQNPRYQVTQFGKPVTLSCSQTLNHNVMYWYQQKSSQAPKLLFHYYDKDFNNEADTPDNFQSRRPNTSFCFLDIRSPGLGDTAMYLCATSRVLGQQNYGYTFGSGTRLTVV.

This clonotype has a handful of counts. The V call is TRBV7-9, the J call TRBJ1-1; D perhaps matches TRBD1 (5 bases). CDR3 length: 14 amino acids. V lost 3 bases and J lost 5, with 13 bases in between. Germline CDR1 and CDR2: SEHNR and FQNEAQ (reference sequence). Here the CDR3 DNA reads TGTGCCAGCAGCTTTTCCGGGACGGGTACTGAAGCTTTCTTT. As protein: CASSFSGTGTEAFF.

The chain links TRBV20-1 to TRBJ1-5; 7 positions match TRBD1. V shed 0 bases and J 0 bases; nucleotides not matched to a gene: 5. Germline lookup yields CDR1 DFQATT and CDR2 SNEGSKA (reference sequence). The length of the CDR3 is 16 residues. CDR3 nucleotides: TGCAGTGCTAGAGATTTCAGACAGGGTAGCAATCAGCCCCAGCATTTT. Its translation is CSARDFRQGSNQPQHF.

The chain recombines TRBV15 with TRBJ2-7; TRBD2 matches at 7 bases. The CDR3 runs 11 residues. The ends lost 6 bases at V and 11 bases at J; junction bases unmatched: 7. Germline V gene lookup returns CDR1 LNHNV and CDR2 YYDKDF (reference sequence). DNA of the CDR3: TGTGCCACCAGGGGAGGGGCGGGAAAGTACTTC. It is translated as CATRGGAGKYF.

The chain uses TRBV28 and TRBJ2-5; D unclear. The CDR3 runs 16 residues. From germline, CDR1 is MDHEN and CDR2 SYDVKM. Trimming stripped 3 bases from V and 1 base from J, with 15 bases between. CDR3 residues: CASSFLISRSQETQYF. Here the CDR3 DNA reads TGTGCCAGCAGTTTCCTAATCAGTAGGTCCCAAGAGACCCAGTACTTC.

The gene calls are TRBV7-2 and TRBJ2-1; D unclear. Germline V lookup: CDR1 SGHTA, CDR2 FQGNSA. The CDR3 is 14 residues long. Trimming shortened V by 1 base and J by 6 bases, and 10 bases separated the two germline ends. The CDR3, as DNA: TGTGCCAGCAGCTTAGTGGGTAGGGCCAATGAGCAGTTCTTC. Translation: CASSLVGRANEQFF.

This clonotype was counted between two and nine times. V is TRBV19 and J is TRBJ2-5; D unclear. The germline CDR1 and CDR2 sequences are LNHDA and SQIVND (reference sequence). This CDR3 has 13 residues. V lost 4 bases and J lost 1, with 7 bases in between. CDR3 region: CASSKVSQETQYF. CDR3 sequence (DNA): TGTGCCAGTAGTAAAGTCTCCCAAGAGACCCAGTACTTC.

The chain uses TRBV20-1 and TRBJ2-1; tentatively, D is TRBD2 (5 bases). The length of the CDR3 is 14 residues. The germline gives CDR1 DFQATT, CDR2 SNEGSKA (reference sequence). With 3 bases removed from V and 8 bases from J, the gap between germline ends came to 17 bases. The CDR3 DNA reads TGCAGTGCTAGGGAGGCGCCTGGGAATTATGAGCAGTTCTTC. Protein sequence: CSAREAPGNYEQFF.

The CDR3 nucleotides read TGTGCCACCAGCAGAGAAGGGCAGGGAGTCACTGAAGCTTTCTTT. It specifies CATSREGQGVTEAFF. The chain joins TRBV15 to TRBJ1-1, with D maybe TRBD1 (5 bases). Looked up from germline, CDR1 is LNHNV and CDR2 is YYDKDF (reference sequence). CDR3 length: 15 residues. V dropped 0 bases and J dropped 4 bases, with 12 bases sitting between them.

This clonotype occurred a few times. The chain is built from TRBV20-1 and TRBJ2-7; D is undetermined. The V gene's germline CDR1 is DFQATT and CDR2 SNEGSKA (reference sequence). The CDR3 spans 14 residues. V dropped 0 bases and J dropped 0 bases, with 9 bases sitting between them. The CDR3 bases are TGCAGTGCTAGAGAGGCTGGTAGCTCCTACGAGCAGTACTTC. As protein: CSAREAGSSYEQYF.

This clonotype was picked up a small number of times. This CDR3 is CASSPTGQGYAEAFF. As DNA, the CDR3 is TGTGCCAGCAGCCCCACTGGACAGGGCTATGCGGAAGCTTTCTTT. The V gene is TRBV7-2, the J gene TRBJ1-1; 8 bases align to TRBD1. After removal of 5 bases from V and 8 bases from J, the junction contained 13 bases not matched to a gene. The CDR3 has 15 residues. Germline V gives CDR1 SGHTA, CDR2 FQGNSA.

This chain joins TRBV4-3 and TRBJ1-2, with D unresolved. Germline loops: CDR1 LGHNA, CDR2 YSLEER. This CDR3 comprises 17 residues. The V and J ends lost 1 base and 6 bases respectively, with 21 bases between them. The CDR3 loop is CASSQAGSNMVGNGYTF. The DNA for the CDR3 is TGCGCCAGCAGCCAAGCTGGGTCGAATATGGTCGGAAATGGCTACACCTTC.

In its sample, this clonotype was seen a few times. V gene TRBV19 combines with J gene TRBJ2-7; D gene ambiguous. This CDR3 has 14 amino acids. Trimming pared 5 bases from V and 0 bases from J, leaving 11 bases between. Germline CDR1 and CDR2: LNHDA and SQIVND (reference sequence). CDR3 nucleotide sequence: TGTGCCAGTAGTTTTACGGTGAGCTCCTACGAGCAGTACTTC. It encodes CASSFTVSSYEQYF.

J is TRBJ2-3 and V is TRBV18; 8 nucleotides line up with TRBD2. V shed 0 bases, J shed 9 bases, and the junction held 11 bases outside the gene matches. The V gene's germline CDR1 is KGHSH and CDR2 LQKENI. The CDR3 extends over 16 amino acids. The chain's CDR3 is CASSPPSSGWVGTQYF. The CDR3 DNA is TGTGCCAGCTCACCACCGTCTAGCGGGTGGGTAGGGACGCAGTATTTT.

The chain links TRBV20-1 to TRBJ2-2, with D unresolved. V was pared by 5 bases and J by 2 bases, with 9 bases between. Germline lookup yields CDR1 DFQATT and CDR2 SNEGSKA (reference sequence). The CDR3 has 13 amino acids. The CDR3 region is CSAPPHNTGELFF. The DNA for the CDR3 is TGCAGTGCTCCCCCCCATAACACCGGGGAGCTGTTTTTT.

The sample holds a few counts of this clonotype. The CDR3 region has the DNA TGTGCCAGCAGCTCCGGAATGGTAGGCACCCAGCATTTT. Translated, it gives CASSSGMVGTQHF. V gene TRBV7-2 combines with J gene TRBJ1-5; D gene uncertain. V was shortened by 4 bases and J by 11 bases, with 15 bases between the two germline ends. This CDR3 is 13 amino acids long. Looked up from germline, CDR1 is SGHTA and CDR2 is FQGNSA.

This clonotype has more than one count but fewer than ten. V usage is TRBV24-1 and J usage is TRBJ2-3, with unresolved D. Trimming cost V 4 bases and J 0 bases, with 7 bases left between them. The CDR3 spans 14 residues. The germline V gene has CDR1 KGHDR and CDR2 SFDVKD. In DNA form, the CDR3 reads TGTGCCACCAGTGAGCCAGGCAGCACAGATACGCAGTATTTT. As protein: CATSEPGSTDTQYF.

This chain connects TRBV19 to TRBJ2-5; 8 bases match TRBD2. The V and J ends lost 6 bases and 5 bases, in that order; junction bases with no gene match: 5. The CDR3 consists of 13 residues. Germline CDR1 is LNHDA and CDR2 is SQIVND (reference sequence). The CDR3 reads CASSGGAQETQYF. The DNA for the CDR3 is TGTGCCAGTAGCGGGGGGGCCCAGGAGACCCAGTACTTC.

This chain links TRBV4-2 with TRBJ2-5; D perhaps matches TRBD2 (5 bases). V lost 4 bases and J lost 2, with 17 bases in between. The CDR3 length is 16 residues. Germline CDR1 reads LGHNA; CDR2 reads YNFKEQ. Here the CDR3 reads CASSRALGEEQETQYF. The DNA of the CDR3 is TGTGCCAGCAGCCGGGCCCTCGGGGAAGAGCAAGAGACCCAGTACTTC.